This T cell receptor beta chain emerged from a study of cytomegalovirus exposure and HLA in healthy donors. Findings of the study overall: The study designated around 150 TCR beta chains cytomegalovirus-associated.

Remarks on this clone: What it binds is unknown.

CDR1 MDHEN and CDR2 SYDVKM come from the germline V gene. CDR3 length equals 15 residues. V was pared by 6 bases and J by 7 bases, with 20 bases between. Using immunoSEQ multiplex PCR, the repertoire was profiled, and TCRdb retains in-frame clones only, with some absent. In the table there are 150,000 to 200,000 clones, around nine tenths of which are singletons. This sequence originates from a man between 18 and 29 years old in good health and CMV-seropositive. Source material: PBMCs. J is TRBJ2-3 and V is TRBV28; perhaps TRBD2 as D (5 bases). The CDR3 region has the DNA TGTGCCAGCAGAGGGCCAGCGGCGGTGGTAAATACGCAGTATTTT. Its translation: CASRGPAAVVNTQYF. The full variable domain, in which reference TRBV28 and TRBJ2-3 provide the parts outside the CDR3, is DVKVTQSSRYLVKRTGEKVFLECVQDMDHENMFWYRQDPGLGLRLIYFSYDVKMKEKGDIPEGYSVSREKKERFSLILESASTNQTSMYLCASRGPAAVVNTQYFGPGTRLTVL.